This T cell receptor beta chain was found in a study of T cell repertoires in cytomegalovirus infection. About the research overall: The authors relied on CMV epitopes, both recently identified HLA-C-restricted and well-studied HLA-B-restricted. It was the public TCR beta signatures that indicated both CMV infection and matching HLA type. Study findings and constraints: HLA-C-restricted CMV clonotypes gave the most frequent clonotype in two of eight donors.

TCRdb reprocessed the reads with MiXCR, giving one entry per CDR3 protein. Altogether approximately 910,000 distinct CDR3 sequences are present, approximately 30% being singletons, with the ten largest covering under 15%. With regard to this clonotype: Antigen specificity is unknown.

Sequencing was performed on cultured CD8+ T cells from PBMCs, taken from culture after CMV antigen stimulation. The sequence derives from a human donor in good health (CMV status not recorded). Some clones in this sample may be carry-over from other donors' samples.

In DNA, the CDR3 is TGTGCCAGCAGCTTAGAAGGACGGCCCTATGGCTACACCTTC. This encodes CASSLEGRPYGYTF. The chain links TRBV7-8 to TRBJ1-2; D remains unclear. The CDR3 runs to 14 residues. Germline V gene data show CDR1 as SGHVS and CDR2 as FQNEAQ. V shed 1 base and J shed 4 bases, with 10 bases lying between them.